These 30 T cell receptor beta chains share one sample of origin, sequenced in a study of memory CD4+ T cells and cytomegalovirus serostatus (dated by TCRdb to between 2018 and 2020). To prepare the library, the immunoSEQ multiplex PCR assay was applied. TCRdb carries this immuneACCESS record with in-frame sequences only. Its versions omit some clonotypes, under half of them owing to an unresolved V gene in the studies checked, with the rest unexplained. The sample table contains some 59,000 clones; only one count was recorded for 80% to 85% of them. Nearly 0.9% of the sample is in the top ten clones. A FACSAria II was used to sort memory CD4+ T cells, defined as single viable CD3+CD4+CD8-CD45RO+ cells. The sample consisted of memory CD4+ T cells from blood. The receptors stem from an adult in good health and CMV-seronegative.

The J gene is TRBJ1-2, the V gene TRBV6-5; no firm D call. The CDR3 loop spans 14 amino acids. V shed 7 bases and J shed 2 bases, with 14 bases lying between them. The V gene's germline CDR1 is MNHEY and CDR2 SVGAGI. The CDR3 DNA reads TGTGCCAGCATCTCTCTGGGGAGCAACTATGGCTACACCTTC. Translation gives CASISLGSNYGYTF.

The chain couples TRBV7-9 to TRBJ2-7, with 8 bases lining up with TRBD2. From germline, CDR1 is SEHNR and CDR2 FQNEAQ (reference sequence). The CDR3 has 16 residues. Germline trimming cut 4 bases from V and 4 bases from J; bases unmatched to any gene: 12. The CDR3 sequence: CASSSSGGGTLYEQYF. The DNA for the CDR3 is TGTGCCAGCAGCTCCTCCGGGGGGGGTACTCTATACGAGCAGTACTTC.

The chain recombines TRBV5-1 with TRBJ2-7, with a possible D match to TRBD1 (6 bases). V lost 4 bases and J lost 0, with 14 bases in between. Germline-derived CDR1 and CDR2 are SGHRS and YFSETQ. CDR3 length: 15 residues. The CDR3 loop is CASSLPQGTSYEQYF. The CDR3 DNA follows: TGCGCCAGCAGCCTACCTCAGGGGACCTCCTACGAGCAGTACTTC.

The chain uses TRBV7-3 and TRBJ2-3; 8 nucleotides align to TRBD1. Germline V gene data show CDR1 as SGHTA and CDR2 as FQGTGA. The CDR3 totals 18 residues. V trimming: 0 bases; J trimming: 3 bases; junction bases outside the gene matches: 11. In DNA, the CDR3 is TGTGCCAGCAGCTTAACGGGCGGGCAGGGGGCAAGTACAGATACGCAGTATTTT. Its protein product is CASSLTGGQGASTDTQYF.

The V gene is TRBV2, the J gene TRBJ2-1; the match to TRBD2 covers 8 bases. V lost 3 bases and J lost 0; bases outside the gene matches: 4. Germline V gene data show CDR1 as SNHLY and CDR2 as FYNNEI. The CDR3 sequence is 16 residues long. This CDR3 is CASSEGSGGSYNEQFF. The CDR3 bases are TGTGCCAGCAGTGAGGGAAGCGGGGGCTCCTACAATGAGCAGTTCTTC.

This chain links TRBV30 with TRBJ1-6, with TRBD1 matching 7 bases. The CDR3 extends over 14 amino acids. V shed 4 bases, J shed 9 bases, and the junction held 9 bases outside the gene matches. CDR1 and CDR2 (germline): GTSNPN, SVGIG (reference sequence). The CDR3 DNA sequence: TGTGCCTGGAATCGACAGGGTAGCCCTTCACCCCTCCACTTT. Translating it yields CAWNRQGSPSPLHF.

Here the CDR3 reads CASSPRALRYTEAFF. The DNA of the CDR3 is TGTGCCAGCAGTCCCCGGGCCCTAAGGTACACTGAAGCTTTCTTT. This chain links TRBV6-5 with TRBJ1-1; the D is unclear. Germline CDR1 and CDR2: MNHEY and SVGAGI. Trimming pared 5 bases from V and 3 bases from J, leaving 16 bases between. The CDR3 covers 15 residues.

V gene TRBV29-1 combines with J gene TRBJ2-5; TRBD1 aligns across 9 bases. The J call may be incorrect, as the DNA end agrees better with TRBJ2-7. Germline CDR1 SQVTM, CDR2 ANQGSEA. The CDR3 runs to 12 residues. CDR3 region: CSVEGQGYEQYF. CDR3 DNA: TGCAGCGTTGAGGGACAGGGCTACGAGCAGTACTTC.

The rearrangement links TRBV7-8 to TRBJ1-1; D is uncertain. The ends were cut back, 5 bases at V and 3 bases at J, with 10 bases in the middle. Germline CDR1 reads SGHVS; CDR2 reads FQNEAQ. There are 13 residues in the CDR3. This CDR3 is CASSPEVDTEAFF. The CDR3 DNA reads TGTGCCAGCAGCCCAGAAGTAGACACTGAAGCTTTCTTT.

This chain links TRBV5-5 with TRBJ1-1, with D possibly matching TRBD1 (5 bases). Trimming removed 4 bases at V and 0 bases at J, with 10 bases between. The CDR3 sequence is 14 residues long. CDR1 and CDR2 (germline): SGHKS, YYEKEE (reference sequence). CDR3 DNA sequence: TGTGCCAGCAGCGCGGGACGCTTGAACACTGAAGCTTTCTTT. As protein: CASSAGRLNTEAFF.

The chain couples TRBV14 to TRBJ2-3; D unclear. The CDR3 sequence is 13 residues long. Trimming left V 4 bases short and J 7 bases short, with 12 bases between. The germline gives CDR1 SGHDN, CDR2 FVKESK. CDR3 in amino acids: CASSRSLKNTQYF. The DNA of the CDR3 is TGTGCCAGCAGCCGTTCTCTCAAGAATACGCAGTATTTT.

The chain employs TRBV6-1 and TRBJ1-1, with D possibly being TRBD1 (5 bases). Germline V gene data show CDR1 as MNHNS and CDR2 as SASEGT. V lost 0 bases, J lost 3 bases, and 8 bases lay in between. This CDR3 has 14 amino acids. The CDR3 reads CASSEAGADTEAFF. CDR3 DNA: TGTGCCAGCAGTGAAGCCGGGGCGGACACTGAAGCTTTCTTT.

J is TRBJ1-2 and V is TRBV28; D not certain. V gave up 3 bases and J gave up 5 bases, with 10 bases separating them. The germline V gene encodes CDR1 MDHEN and CDR2 SYDVKM. The CDR3 covers 13 residues. The CDR3 coding sequence is TGTGCCAGCAGTTTTCGGGCAGCTTATGGCTACACCTTC. Its protein product is CASSFRAAYGYTF.

The rearrangement links TRBV9 to TRBJ2-1; either TRBD1 or TRBD2 may fit D (5 bases each). From germline, CDR1 is SGDLS and CDR2 YYNGEE. Trimming cost V 5 bases and J 3 bases, with 15 bases left between them. The CDR3 extends over 15 amino acids. CDR3 nucleotides: TGTGCCAGCAGTCTGACGGGGACCAACTACAATGAGCAGTTCTTC. This gives the protein CASSLTGTNYNEQFF.

The chain employs TRBV5-4 and TRBJ1-2; no firm D call. This CDR3 has 12 amino acids. The V gene lost 4 bases and the J gene lost 5 bases, with 9 bases spanning the gap. Germline V gives CDR1 SGHNT, CDR2 YYREEE (reference sequence). In nucleotides, the CDR3 is TGTGCCAGCAGCCAAGGAGAGTATGGCTACACCTTC. The encoded protein is CASSQGEYGYTF.

J is TRBJ2-7 and V is TRBV5-1; no firm D call. Germline assignment: CDR1 SGHRS and CDR2 YFSETQ. Trimming pared 0 bases from V and 4 bases from J, leaving 8 bases between. The CDR3 runs 13 residues. DNA of the CDR3: TGCGCCAGCAGCTTGGGGCAGAGGTACGAGCAGTACTTC. Amino acid sequence: CASSLGQRYEQYF.

The chain links TRBV30 to TRBJ1-1; D call uncertain. Germline-derived CDR1 and CDR2 are GTSNPN and SVGIG (reference sequence). The CDR3 totals 13 residues. Between the trimmed V and J ends, which lost 1 base and 5 bases, there was a span of 11 bases. The CDR3 here is CAWSGWGGTEAFF. As DNA, the CDR3 is TGTGCCTGGAGTGGGTGGGGTGGAACTGAAGCTTTCTTT.

This clone is a singleton in its sample. This sequence joins TRBV5-6 and TRBJ1-4, with a tentative D call TRBD1 (5 bases). The CDR3 is 18 residues long. The germline V gene encodes CDR1 SGHDT and CDR2 YYEEEE. Trimming stripped 6 bases from V and 0 bases from J, with 21 bases between. The CDR3 DNA follows: TGTGCCAGCACCCTGTTCTGGCCAGGGCTGGCAACTAATGAAAAACTGTTTTTT. It translates to CASTLFWPGLATNEKLFF. Full variable domain (rest looked up from reference TRBV5-6 and TRBJ1-4): DAGVTQSPTHLIKTRGQQVTLRCSPKSGHDTVSWYQQALGQGPQFIFQYYEEEERQRGNFPDRFSGHQFPNYSSELNVNALLLGDSALYLCASTLFWPGLATNEKLFFGSGTQLSVL.

This chain joins TRBV28 and TRBJ2-2; 9 bases align to TRBD2. The CDR3 has 15 residues. Germline CDR1 is MDHEN and CDR2 is SYDVKM. With V trimmed by 2 bases and J by 7 bases, 5 bases remained unmatched. The CDR3 spells CASSLAGGPVGELFF. CDR3 coding DNA: TGTGCCAGCAGTTTAGCGGGAGGGCCGGTCGGGGAGCTGTTTTTT. Together with reference TRBV28 and TRBJ2-2, the CDR3 gives the full variable domain: DVKVTQSSRYLVKRTGEKVFLECVQDMDHENMFWYRQDPGLGLRLIYFSYDVKMKEKGDIPEGYSVSREKKERFSLILESASTNQTSMYLCASSLAGGPVGELFFGEGSRLTVL.

V and J are TRBV5-4 and TRBJ2-5, with TRBD2 identical over 12 bases. Germline-derived CDR1 and CDR2 are SGHNT and YYREEE (reference sequence). This CDR3 comprises 15 residues. Losses at the gene ends were 2 bases for V and 5 bases for J; bases not matched to a gene: 4. For the CDR3, the DNA is TGTGCCAGCAGCTTCGGACTAGCGGGAACTGAGACCCAGTACTTC. Protein: CASSFGLAGTETQYF.

The chain has TRBV6-1 and TRBJ1-1; the D gene is possibly TRBD1 (6 bases). The CDR3 contains 14 residues. Germline V CDR1 and CDR2: MNHNS, SASEGT. V lost 6 bases and J lost 5, with 16 bases in between. The CDR3 DNA reads TGTGCCAGCAGGAGGGAACAGGGAAAGACTGAAGCTTTCTTT. Encoded protein: CASRREQGKTEAFF.

J is TRBJ2-4 and V is TRBV9; 7 nucleotides agree with TRBD2. J lost 0 bases, V lost 2 bases, and 5 bases had no gene match. Per the germline V gene, CDR1 is SGDLS and CDR2 is YYNGEE. This CDR3 has 16 residues. CDR3 sequence (DNA): TGTGCCAGCAGCGTGGGGGGGGTCGTAGCCAAAAACATTCAGTACTTC. Translated: CASSVGGVVAKNIQYF.

The V call is TRBV21-1, the J call TRBJ1-1. TRBV21-1 is assigned pseudogene status. The length of the CDR3 is 13 residues. CDR3 protein: CASSREGDTEAFF. The CDR3 region has the DNA TGTGCCAGCAGCAGGGAGGGGGACACTGAAGCTTTCTTT.

The J gene is TRBJ2-3, the V gene TRBV18, with unresolved D. The CDR3 has 13 amino acids. CDR1 and CDR2 from the germline V gene are KGHSH and LQKENI. V was clipped by 4 bases and J by 2 bases, with 7 bases between them. The CDR3 sequence: CASSRIDTDTQYF. The CDR3 nucleotides are TGTGCCAGCTCACGGATTGACACAGATACGCAGTATTTT.

Concerning this clone itself: Other DNA sequences in the same sample also yield this CDR3. The CDR3 DNA reads TGCGCCAGCAGCTTGGATGGGAGCTCTGGAAACACCATATATTTT. Translating it yields CASSLDGSSGNTIYF. This chain links TRBV5-1 with TRBJ1-3; D uncertain. This CDR3 region has 15 residues. Trimming cost V 0 bases and J 0 bases, with 7 bases left between them. CDR1 and CDR2 from the germline V gene are SGHRS and YFSETQ.

The chain uses TRBV18 and TRBJ1-2; 9 positions match TRBD1. Germline V lookup: CDR1 KGHSH, CDR2 LQKENI. There are 15 residues in the CDR3. The junction had 4 bases not matched to a gene; V was cut back by 2 bases and J by 3 bases. The CDR3 protein is CASSPARTGDYGYTF. The CDR3 nucleotides read TGTGCCAGCTCACCAGCCAGGACAGGGGACTATGGCTACACCTTC.

The J gene is TRBJ1-2, the V gene TRBV5-6, with TRBD1 matching 7 bases. Trimming removed 3 bases from V and 3 bases from J; junction bases left unmatched: 8. CDR1 and CDR2 from the germline V gene are SGHDT and YYEEEE. This CDR3 has 15 residues. DNA for the CDR3: TGTGCCAGCAGCTCGCAGGGGGGGGAGGACTATGGCTACACCTTC. Translation gives CASSSQGGEDYGYTF.

CDR3 bases: TGTGCCAGCAGCTGGGGGGGAACTAATGAAAAACTGTTTTTT. This gives the protein CASSWGGTNEKLFF. The chain joins TRBV28 to TRBJ1-4, with D perhaps matching TRBD1 (5 bases). V lost 6 bases and J lost 1, with 9 bases in between. This CDR3 is built from 14 residues. Germline lookup yields CDR1 MDHEN and CDR2 SYDVKM.

The rearrangement links TRBV15 to TRBJ2-7, with 8 positions matching TRBD2. V trimming: 0 bases; J trimming: 7 bases; junction bases outside the gene matches: 8. This CDR3 spans 15 amino acids. CDR1 LNHNV and CDR2 YYDKDF come from the germline V gene (reference sequence). CDR3: CATSRDSFLAGEQYF. The DNA for the CDR3 is TGTGCCACCAGCAGAGATTCGTTCCTAGCGGGTGAGCAGTACTTC.

This chain joins TRBV7-2 and TRBJ2-2; D might be TRBD2 (6 bases). This CDR3 is built from 14 residues. Trimming removed 5 bases from V and 4 bases from J, with 11 bases in between. CDR1 is SGHTA and CDR2 is FQGNSA in the germline V gene. This CDR3 reads CASSPGLFTGELFF. In nucleotides, the CDR3 is TGTGCCAGCAGCCCGGGACTCTTCACCGGGGAGCTGTTTTTT. The whole variable domain, remainder taken from reference TRBV7-2 and TRBJ2-2, is GAGVSQSPSNKVTEKGKDVELRCDPISGHTALYWYRQSLGQGLEFLIYFQGNSAPDKSGLPSDRFSAERTGGSVSTLTIQRTQQEDSAVYLCASSPGLFTGELFFGEGSRLTVL.